The rows below give T cell receptor beta chains drawn from one sample of a study of CD8 T cells in Susac syndrome. TCRdb re-analysed the immunoSEQ multiplex PCR reads in MiXCR, keeping a single row per CDR3 protein. The sample lists 70,000 or so distinct CDR3 sequences, approximately 95% occurring once. The source material was CD8+ T cells from PBMCs. The source of these receptors is a human donor with multiple sclerosis. Both conserved end residues are part of each CDR3. The D gene is left open where the match is weak. Where a row states a size, it is once, few, many or the class of an expanded clone; other rows omit it.

D,V,size,J,CDR3,DNA
-,TRBV7-2,-,TRBJ2-1,CASSELPEQFF,TGTGCCAGCAGCGAGCTGCCCGAGCAGTTCTTC
TRBD2,TRBV7-9,-,TRBJ2-5,CASSDGLAGSLQETQYF,TGTGCCAGCAGTGACGGACTAGCGGGATCGCTACAAGAGACCCAGTACTTC
-,TRBV7-9,-,TRBJ1-4,CASSSVTTNEKLFF,TGTGCCAGCAGCAGCGTTACAACTAATGAAAAACTGTTTTTT
TRBD1,TRBV6-6,-,TRBJ1-1,CASSAFVTGGPEAFF,TGTGCCAGCAGTGCCTTCGTAACAGGGGGTCCTGAAGCTTTCTTT
-,TRBV12-3/TRBV12-4,-,TRBJ2-5,CASSLMGSQETQYF,TGTGCCAGCAGTCTGATGGGATCGCAAGAGACCCAGTACTTC
-,TRBV6-2/TRBV6-3,-,TRBJ2-1,CATALGESSYNEQFF,TGTGCCACCGCCTTGGGGGAAAGCTCCTACAATGAGCAGTTCTTC
TRBD2,TRBV20-1,-,TRBJ2-2,CSARDLGLAGAANTGELFF,TGCAGTGCTAGAGATCTCGGTCTAGCGGGGGCTGCGAACACCGGGGAGCTGTTTTTT
-,TRBV6-1,few,TRBJ1-1,CASIPGGSSEAFF,TGTGCCAGCATTCCCGGGGGGAGTTCCGAAGCTTTCTTT
TRBD2,TRBV3-1,-,TRBJ2-7,CASSISSGGPYEQYF,TGTGCCAGCAGCATTTCTAGCGGGGGACCCTACGAGCAGTACTTC
TRBD2,TRBV6-5,-,TRBJ2-1,CASMKVAGANEQFF,TGTGCCAGCATGAAGGTAGCGGGGGCCAATGAGCAGTTCTTC
-,TRBV7-7,-,TRBJ2-3,CASSLSAADTDTQYF,TGTGCCAGCAGTCTGTCGGCGGCAGACACAGATACGCAGTATTTT
-,TRBV6-2/TRBV6-3,-,TRBJ1-5,CASGQGLNQPQHF,TGTGCCAGCGGGCAGGGGTTGAATCAGCCCCAGCATTTT
-,TRBV13,-,TRBJ2-1,CASSRDFYNEQFF,TGTGCCAGCAGCCGGGACTTCTACAATGAGCAGTTCTTC
-,TRBV29-1,-,TRBJ1-1,CSARGENTEAFF,TGCAGCGCTAGGGGGGAGAACACTGAAGCTTTCTTT
-,TRBV29-1,-,TRBJ2-2,CSVLSSGELFF,TGCAGCGTCCTTAGTAGCGGGGAGCTGTTTTTT
TRBD1,TRBV18,-,TRBJ2-7,CASSPFLPGGPYEQYF,TGTGCCAGCTCACCCTTCCTTCCAGGGGGTCCCTACGAGCAGTACTTC
TRBD1,TRBV12-3/TRBV12-4,-,TRBJ2-1,CASSPGTGYNEQFF,TGTGCCAGCAGTCCCGGGACAGGATACAATGAGCAGTTCTTC
TRBD1,TRBV29-1,-,TRBJ1-1,CSVAPGQGTEAFF,TGCAGCGTCGCGCCCGGACAGGGCACTGAAGCTTTCTTT
-,TRBV11-1,-,TRBJ2-1,CASSPRGNYNEQFF,TGTGCCAGCAGCCCCAGGGGAAATTACAATGAGCAGTTCTTC
-,TRBV28,-,TRBJ1-2,CASRFNGALANYGYTF,TGTGCCAGCAGGTTTAACGGGGCCTTAGCTAACTATGGCTACACCTTC
-,TRBV27,-,TRBJ2-7,CASSLGPSYEQYF,TGTGCCAGCAGTTTGGGACCGTCCTACGAGCAGTACTTC
-,TRBV25-1,-,TRBJ1-5,CASSGSGRSNQPQHF,TGTGCCAGCAGTGGGTCTGGGAGGTCGAATCAGCCCCAGCATTTT
-,TRBV27,-,TRBJ2-1,CASSFSQGNNNEQFF,TGTGCCAGCAGTTTCAGCCAAGGGAATAACAATGAGCAGTTCTTC
-,TRBV7-2,-,TRBJ1-1,CASSLGMTEAFF,TGTGCCAGCAGCTTAGGTATGACTGAAGCTTTCTTT
-,TRBV5-6,-,TRBJ2-1,CASYREHSYNEQFF,TGTGCCAGCTACCGGGAACACTCCTACAATGAGCAGTTCTTC
-,TRBV7-9,-,TRBJ2-1,CASSSERTRGNEQFF,TGTGCCAGCAGCTCCGAGCGTACGAGGGGCAATGAGCAGTTCTTC
TRBD1,TRBV18,-,TRBJ2-4,CASSHPGQGTFKNIQYF,TGTGCCAGCTCACACCCGGGACAGGGGACTTTTAAAAACATTCAGTACTTC
TRBD1,TRBV6-1,-,TRBJ2-5,CASSPLGTGPREETQYF,TGTGCCAGCAGCCCACTCGGGACAGGGCCCCGAGAGGAGACCCAGTACTTC
-,TRBV25-1,-,TRBJ2-7,CASSETALGAGEQYF,TGTGCCAGCAGTGAAACCGCCCTGGGGGCGGGCGAGCAGTACTTC
-,TRBV29-1,-,TRBJ2-3,CSVVKGGTQYF,TGCAGCGTTGTTAAGGGGGGTACGCAGTATTTT
-,TRBV7-9,-,TRBJ2-1,CASIPQGASGPYNEQFF,TGTGCCAGCATCCCCCAGGGGGCTAGCGGACCCTACAATGAGCAGTTCTTC
-,TRBV6-5,-,TRBJ2-2,CASSYAGMGELFF,TGTGCCAGCAGTTACGCCGGGATGGGGGAGCTGTTTTTT
TRBD2,TRBV29-1,-,TRBJ2-1,CSGGGGPTYNEQFF,TGCAGCGGTGGCGGGGGGCCCACCTACAATGAGCAGTTCTTC
-,TRBV29-1,-,TRBJ2-1,CSGTKYNEQFF,TGCAGCGGCACGAAATACAATGAGCAGTTCTTC
-,TRBV12-3/TRBV12-4,-,TRBJ1-1,CASSLNPMNTEAFF,TGTGCCAGCAGTTTGAATCCTATGAACACTGAAGCTTTCTTT
TRBD2,TRBV5-4,-,TRBJ2-3,CASSRLAGGDPDTQYF,TGTGCCAGCAGTAGGCTAGCGGGAGGTGATCCAGATACGCAGTATTTT
-,TRBV12-3/TRBV12-4,-,TRBJ2-7,CASSYPGREQYF,TGTGCCAGCAGTTACCCTGGGCGCGAGCAGTACTTC
TRBD1,TRBV29-1,-,TRBJ2-5,CSAPGRDRGLETQYF,TGCAGCGCCCCCGGCCGGGACAGGGGGCTGGAGACCCAGTACTTC
-,TRBV30,-,TRBJ1-1,CAFRRGNTEAFF,TGTGCCTTTCGGAGGGGGAACACTGAAGCTTTCTTT
-,TRBV2,-,TRBJ2-7,CASRQKPYEQYF,TGTGCCAGTCGACAGAAGCCCTACGAGCAGTACTTC
TRBD1,TRBV29-1,-,TRBJ1-2,CSVTGDGYTF,TGCAGCGTGACAGGGGATGGCTACACCTTC
-,TRBV27,once,TRBJ1-5,CASSWGADNQPQHF,TGTGCCAGCAGTTGGGGGGCTGACAATCAGCCCCAGCATTTT
-,TRBV7-9,-,TRBJ1-1,CASSSEGAWAEAFF,TGTGCCAGCAGCTCTGAAGGGGCGTGGGCTGAAGCTTTCTTT
-,TRBV4-3,once,TRBJ1-2,CASSQGTGDNGYTF,TGCGCCAGCAGCCAAGGTACGGGGGATAATGGCTACACCTTC